This section outlines one T cell receptor (beta chain) sequence together with its context. This clone is a singleton in its sample. Its antigen remains unidentified. Base qualities were left out, and no much larger clone turns up one base away. All of the isolated RNA was reverse transcribed with the High Capacity cDNA Reverse Transcription Kit, so expressed TCRB transcripts were sequenced. Naive, central memory and regulatory T cell samples underwent deep immunoSEQ sequencing, averaging around 3.7 million total reads per sample. After sorted cells were lysed in RLT buffer, RNA was extracted with DNase-treated RNeasy Micro or Mini kits, with the choice depending on cell number. To prevent cross-contamination, each cell subset was processed individually, whereas patient and healthy donor samples were processed jointly. The immunoSEQ multiplex PCR was used to amplify TCRB sequences from cDNA, generating 87-bp fragments that spanned the CDR3 region. Sequencing of the amplicons was performed on the Illumina HiSeq platform. Turning to the authors' computational methods: Synthetic template baselines were used to correct PCR bias computationally, reads within Hamming distance 2 were collapsed together, and singletons that could not be merged were discarded. Reads were aligned against IMGT so that V, D and J genes, CDR3 length and insertions or deletions at six rearrangement sites could be assigned. Clonotype counts were normalized to sorted cell number within each subset before computing true diversity and Gini coefficients with the tcR R package. The overlap coefficient, calculated on TCRB nucleotide sequences, was used to quantify repertoire sharing. TCRdb retrieved this table from immuneACCESS and kept in-frame rearrangements only. Not all clones are present; in checked studies, unresolved V genes account for under half, and no reason is known for the remainder. Clone size and the V and J calls come from that table; the DNA yielded D and trimming. For this sample there are 60,000 or so clones; about 61% appear just once. The ten most abundant clones make up 2.2% of the sample.

This sample is drawn from a study of beta chain features in type 1 diabetes listed by TCRdb under 2018. The study in broad terms: No differences in mean age, gender distribution, total cell number or subset yield were found between patients and healthy donors. A total of 90 million to 140 million sorted cells were examined across all samples, and RNA yield correlated strongly with the number of cells per subset. In the study, TCRB repertoires of sorted circulating CD4+ T cell subsets from recently diagnosed type 1 diabetes patients were compared with those of matched healthy donors. Regulatory and stem cell-like memory subsets were obtained from only 8 patients and about 8 healthy donors, while naive and central memory subsets were obtained from all 30 or so donors.

Each donor gave one peripheral blood draw, about 110 mL on average, collected into heparinised tubes. Naive, central memory, regulatory and stem cell-like memory CD4+ T cells were sorted on a BD FACSAria II using a panel including CD45RO, CCR7, CD25, CD127, CD95 and CD27. All sorted populations exceeded 95% purity. Right away, PBMCs were isolated by Lymphoprep density gradient centrifugation and were stained directly, with no culture step. So that batch effects would be minimized, each experiment stained and sorted samples in pairs, pairing one healthy donor with one patient. What the research found in general, with its limitations: At VDJ recombination sites, patients with type 1 diabetes made fewer insertions and deleted more nucleotides, a pattern implying thymic rearrangement abnormalities. PCR might favor shorter templates, but patient and control samples were amplified and corrected together, so any skew would affect both groups equally. In all four CD4+ subsets, TCRB CDR3 length was moderately but significantly shorter in type 1 diabetes patients. Because small numbers of individuals were included in the HLA sub-analyses, any influence of HLA type on TCRB rearrangement was left unresolved. Sequencing cDNA rather than genomic DNA could over-represent highly expressing activated cells, although activation and CD3 levels did not differ between groups. Naive, central memory and regulatory TCRB repertoires appeared to be more similar among patients than among healthy donors.

Source material: Tregs from blood. Sample cell subset or site, as interpreted from the label and publication: regulatory CD4+ T cells. This receptor was identified in a woman between 18 and 30 years old in good health.

The CDR3 corresponds to CASSPTGLNTEAFF. The base sequence is TGTGCCAGCAGCCCTACAGGGTTGAACACTGAAGCTTTCTTT. The V gene is TRBV4-2 and the J gene is TRBJ1-1; 6 matching bases give a weak D call of TRBD1. From cysteine to phenylalanine, the CDR3 is 14 amino acids long. CDR3 DNA is the only sequence kept; it has 42 bases, read in frame from the first base. According to the germline V gene, CDR1 reads LGHNA and CDR2 reads YNFKEQ. Trimming removed 4 bases from V and 0 bases from J, leaving 9 bases between the germline ends.